Listed below are T cell receptor beta chains from one sample, sequenced in a study of a mutant IDH1 vaccine in newly diagnosed glioma. Data came from immunoSEQ multiplex PCR; TCRdb stores just in-frame clones and leaves some out. This table has around 30,000 clones, about 90% appearing once. Antigens of these TCRs are unknown. Material: PBMCs, obtained from a glioma patient whose treatment included an IDH1 peptide vaccine. The origin of the receptors is a man aged 18 to 35 with glioma. CDR3s include the opening cysteine and the closing phenylalanine or tryptophan. A D gene is named only where the DNA matches it firmly. Expanded clones are given a class, and other clones once, few, many or no size at all.

DNA	CDR3	D	J	size	V
TGTGCCAGCAGCCCGGGATCCGGGACCTATGGCTACACCTTC	CASSPGSGTYGYTF	-	TRBJ1-2	-	TRBV11-2
TGCGCCAGCAGCCAAAACCTCGACAGGGCATATAGCAATCAGCCCCAGCATTTT	CASSQNLDRAYSNQPQHF	TRBD1	TRBJ1-5	-	TRBV4-1
TGCGCCAGCAGCCAGGGGACTAGCGGGAGGTACCCCACCGGGGAGCTGTTTTTT	CASSQGTSGRYPTGELFF	TRBD2	TRBJ2-2	-	TRBV4-3
TGTGCCAGCAGTTACTCAGGGGATTTCACTGAAGCTTTCTTT	CASSYSGDFTEAFF	-	TRBJ1-1	-	TRBV6-5
TGTGCCAGCAGCCAAGGTGGGGGGCGGGAAGCTTTCTTT	CASSQGGGREAFF	-	TRBJ1-1	-	TRBV14
TGTGCCATCAGTGAGTCGACTTCGCCCGAGCAGTACTTC	CAISESTSPEQYF	-	TRBJ2-7	-	TRBV10-3
TGTGCCAGCAGCGCAGGACTAGCGGACTGGGAGACCCAGTACTTC	CASSAGLADWETQYF	TRBD2	TRBJ2-5	few	TRBV9
TGTGCCAGCGGTCGCTCAGGTCAAGAGACCCAGTACTTC	CASGRSGQETQYF	-	TRBJ2-5	-	TRBV27
TGTGCCTGGAGTGTACGTCGTCGGGACAGCGCCAAAAACATTCAGTACTTC	CAWSVRRRDSAKNIQYF	TRBD1	TRBJ2-4	-	TRBV30
TGTGCCAGCAGCTTAGCGAGGACAGGGAACTCTGGGGCCAACGTCCTGACTTTC	CASSLARTGNSGANVLTF	TRBD1	TRBJ2-6	once	TRBV7-8
TGTGCCAGCAGCGTAGGTGCGGGGTCCTACAATGAGCAGTTCTTC	CASSVGAGSYNEQFF	-	TRBJ2-1	-	TRBV9
TGTGCCAGCAGCTTAGGGGGCTTGGGTACTGAAGCTTTCTTT	CASSLGGLGTEAFF	-	TRBJ1-1	-	TRBV7-2
TGTGCCAGCAGCCCCCGGGACAGGGGGAACACTGAAGCTTTCTTT	CASSPRDRGNTEAFF	TRBD1	TRBJ1-1	-	TRBV6-5
TGCAGCGTTGGATACAGTGGGGCTGGCTACACCTTC	CSVGYSGAGYTF	-	TRBJ1-2	-	TRBV29-1
TGCAGTGGGACTATGCCCTACGAGCAGTACTTC	CSGTMPYEQYF	-	TRBJ2-7	-	TRBV20-1
TGTGCCAGCGATCGGGGGTACACTGAAGCTTTCTTT	CASDRGYTEAFF	-	TRBJ1-1	-	TRBV6-1
TGTGCCAGCAGCTGGGGGGGGCGGAACGAGCAGTACTTC	CASSWGGRNEQYF	-	TRBJ2-7	-	TRBV7-8
TGTGCCAGCAGCTCGGGACCGTCCTCCACTGAAGCTTTCTTT	CASSSGPSSTEAFF	-	TRBJ1-1	-	TRBV7-8
TGTGCCAGCAGTTTAAGTCCGGGAGCTGTCCTCTACGAGCAGTACTTC	CASSLSPGAVLYEQYF	-	TRBJ2-7	-	TRBV27
TGTGCCAGTAGACCGACACAAGGAAACACCATATATTTT	CASRPTQGNTIYF	-	TRBJ1-3	-	TRBV19
TGTGCCAGCAGCTCGGGACAGCCAGCTAACTATGGCTACACCTTC	CASSSGQPANYGYTF	TRBD1	TRBJ1-2	-	TRBV7-2
TGTGCCTGGAGTCCGCGACTAGCGGGAGTCGAGCAGTTCTTC	CAWSPRLAGVEQFF	TRBD2	TRBJ2-1	-	TRBV30
TGTGCCAGCAGCCTTAACAGGGCGGGAGGCCCTAGCACAGATACGCAGTATTTT	CASSLNRAGGPSTDTQYF	TRBD2	TRBJ2-3	few	TRBV5-4
TGTGCCAGCAGTGACTTCACAGGGGCCCCCAATCAGCCCCAGCATTTT	CASSDFTGAPNQPQHF	TRBD1	TRBJ1-5	-	TRBV27
TGTGCCAGCAGCCCAACGGATCAGCCCCAGCATTTT	CASSPTDQPQHF	-	TRBJ1-5	-	TRBV5-5
TGCGCCAGCAGCTTGGGCCCCCCGGGACTAGCGACCTACGAGCAGTACTTC	CASSLGPPGLATYEQYF	TRBD2	TRBJ2-7	once	TRBV5-1
TGTGCCACCAGCAGAGGACAGGGGCGGAATGAAAAACTGTTTTTT	CATSRGQGRNEKLFF	TRBD1	TRBJ1-4	once	TRBV15
TGTGCCAGCAGCCTGACTAGCGGGAGGCAGTTCTTC	CASSLTSGRQFF	TRBD2	TRBJ2-1	-	TRBV7-2
TGTGCCATCAGCAGGGGGTCCACTGAAGCTTTCTTT	CAISRGSTEAFF	TRBD1	TRBJ1-1	-	TRBV10-3
TGTGCCAGCAGCTTAGCTAGCGGGAGGTTCGGGGAGACCCAGTACTTC	CASSLASGRFGETQYF	TRBD2	TRBJ2-5	-	TRBV7-9
TGTGCCAGCAGTGACCTGGGGGCTTTCGAGCAGTACTTC	CASSDLGAFEQYF	-	TRBJ2-7	-	TRBV25-1
TGTGCCAGCGGATCCAGCAGAGGGGGAAACATTCAGTACTTC	CASGSSRGGNIQYF	-	TRBJ2-4	-	TRBV2
TGTGCCTGGATGGGGGTTGTGGGGGAGCTGTTTTTT	CAWMGVVGELFF	-	TRBJ2-2	-	TRBV30
TGCGCCAGCAGCCGGATAGCGGGCCCCTCCTACAATGAGCAGTTCTTC	CASSRIAGPSYNEQFF	TRBD2	TRBJ2-1	-	TRBV4-1
TGCAGTGCTAGCCACACCGGGGAGCTGTTTTTT	CSASHTGELFF	-	TRBJ2-2	-	TRBV20-1
TGCGCCAGCAGCTGGGACAGGGCAGACGAAGCTTTCTTT	CASSWDRADEAFF	TRBD1	TRBJ1-1	-	TRBV5-1
TGCGCCAGCAGCTTGGGGGACAGGACTGGGGCCGGGGAGCTGTTTTTT	CASSLGDRTGAGELFF	TRBD1	TRBJ2-2	-	TRBV5-1
TGCGCCAGCAGCCAAGATCTAGGGACCCGAATGACCCAGTACTTC	CASSQDLGTRMTQYF	-	TRBJ2-5	-	TRBV4-3
TGTGCCACGAGGCTAGCGGGAGTTAACAATGAGCAGTTCTTC	CATRLAGVNNEQFF	TRBD2	TRBJ2-1	-	TRBV10-3
TGTGCCAGCAGCTTAGCGCGAAACAGAGAGAACACTGAAGCTTTCTTT	CASSLARNRENTEAFF	-	TRBJ1-1	few	TRBV7-8
TGTGCCAGCAGCTTGCCAGAGACCCAGTACTTC	CASSLPETQYF	-	TRBJ2-5	-	TRBV7-3
TGCGCCAGCAGCCAAGAAAGAGTGGGTTATGGGAACACTGAAGCTTTCTTT	CASSQERVGYGNTEAFF	-	TRBJ1-1	-	TRBV4-3
TGCAGCGTCGAGACGGGGAACAATGAGCAGTTCTTC	CSVETGNNEQFF	-	TRBJ2-1	-	TRBV29-1
TGTGCCAGCAGCGCGACAGGAGCCTACGAGCAGTACTTC	CASSATGAYEQYF	-	TRBJ2-7	-	TRBV13
TGTGCCAGCAGTTACTCTACCCTCTGGTCCACCGGGGAGCTGTTTTTT	CASSYSTLWSTGELFF	-	TRBJ2-2	-	TRBV6-5
TGTGCCAGCAGTTTATACTTTCCAAGCATAAGCAATCAGCCCCAGCATTTT	CASSLYFPSISNQPQHF	-	TRBJ1-5	-	TRBV27
TGTGCCAGCAGTCGACTAGCGGGGCAAGAGACCCAGTACTTC	CASSRLAGQETQYF	TRBD2	TRBJ2-5	-	TRBV7-7
TGTGCCAGCAGCTTAGGACCGCGAGACCCCAGATATACGCAGTATTTT	CASSLGPRDPRYTQYF	-	TRBJ2-3	-	TRBV7-2
TGTGCCAGCAAACTGAGGGGGAACACTGAAGCTTTCTTT	CASKLRGNTEAFF	-	TRBJ1-1	-	TRBV6-6
TGCGCCAGCAGCCCTGGGACGACGCAGAGGGGCTACACCTTC	CASSPGTTQRGYTF	-	TRBJ1-2	-	TRBV4-1
TGTGCCAGCAGTGGGGGTGGCTACAATGAGCAGTTCTTC	CASSGGGYNEQFF	-	TRBJ2-1	-	TRBV9
TGTGCCAGCAGTTACTCCGACGGTTCATCCTACGAGCAGTACTTC	CASSYSDGSSYEQYF	-	TRBJ2-7	-	TRBV6-5